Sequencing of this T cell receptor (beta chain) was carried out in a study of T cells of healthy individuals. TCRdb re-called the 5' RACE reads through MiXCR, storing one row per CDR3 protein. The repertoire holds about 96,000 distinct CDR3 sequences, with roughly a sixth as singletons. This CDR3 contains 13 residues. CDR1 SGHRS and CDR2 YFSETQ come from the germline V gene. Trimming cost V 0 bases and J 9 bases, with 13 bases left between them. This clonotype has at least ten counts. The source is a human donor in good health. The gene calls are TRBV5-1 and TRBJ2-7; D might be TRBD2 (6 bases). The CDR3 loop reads CASSLEASVRQYF. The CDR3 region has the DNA TGCGCCAGCAGCTTGGAGGCTAGCGTCAGGCAGTACTTC.